The 28 T cell receptor beta chains given below trace back to one sample, sequenced in a study of blood T cell repertoires in COVID-19. Measured with immunoSEQ multiplex PCR; TCRdb has only the in-frame clones, and not every one. This table holds around 99,000 clones, about four fifths found once. Sequencing was performed on peripheral blood. The receptors were sampled from a human donor in a cohort sampled during active COVID-19.

V is TRBV6-5 and J is TRBJ1-3; weak D call: TRBD1 (5 bases). Looked up from germline, CDR1 is MNHEY and CDR2 is SVGAGI. Deletions cut 10 bases from V and 3 bases from J, with 19 bases between. CDR3 length: 15 residues. For the CDR3, the DNA is TGTGCCACCTTGTCCAGGGCCCGAGGTGGAAACACCATATATTTT. As protein: CATLSRARGGNTIYF.

This chain links TRBV30 with TRBJ2-1; 7 bases align to TRBD1. The J segment lost 0 bases and the V segment lost 1 base, leaving 12 bases of the junction unmatched. Looked up from germline, CDR1 is GTSNPN and CDR2 is SVGIG (reference sequence). CDR3 length equals 18 residues. The CDR3 DNA follows: TGTGCCTGGAGTGGGTACCGGGACAGATCCCTCTCCTACAATGAGCAGTTCTTC. Its translation is CAWSGYRDRSLSYNEQFF. Full variable domain (remainder filled in from reference TRBV30 and TRBJ2-1): SQTIHQWPATLVQPVGSPLSLECTVEGTSNPNLYWYRQAAGRGLQLLFYSVGIGQISSEVPQNLSASRPQDRQFILSSKKLLLSDSGFYLCAWSGYRDRSLSYNEQFFGPGTRLTVL.

This chain uses TRBV18 with TRBJ1-5, with D perhaps TRBD1 (5 bases). Looked up from germline, CDR1 is KGHSH and CDR2 is LQKENI. Trimming removed 0 bases from V and 4 bases from J, with 10 bases in between. There are 15 residues in the CDR3. The CDR3 DNA follows: TGTGCCAGCTCACCACCGTCCAGGGTAAATCAGCCCCAGCATTTT. Its translation: CASSPPSRVNQPQHF. The full variable domain, completed using reference TRBV18 and TRBJ1-5, is NAGVMQNPRHLVRRRGQEARLRCSPMKGHSHVYWYRQLPEEGLKFMVYLQKENIIDESGMPKERFSAEFPKEGPSILRIQQVVRGDSAAYFCASSPPSRVNQPQHFGDGTRLSIL.

The chain links TRBV7-7 to TRBJ2-5, with 9 bases identical to TRBD2. The CDR3 is 15 amino acids. From germline, CDR1 is SSHAT and CDR2 FNYEAQ (reference sequence). Losses at the gene ends were 1 base for V and 2 bases for J; bases not matched to a gene: 2. For the CDR3, the DNA is TGTGCCAGCAGCTTAGGGCTAGCGGGGCAAGAGACCCAGTACTTC. It specifies CASSLGLAGQETQYF.

The table lists this clone with a few counts. This sequence joins TRBV6-2 or TRBV6-3 and TRBJ1-5; no firm D call. This CDR3 is 12 amino acids long. The V and J ends lost 4 bases and 9 bases respectively, with 10 bases between them. Germline V gene data show CDR1 as MNHEY and CDR2 as SVGEGT. The CDR3 reads CASSSGLRPQHF. CDR3 bases: TGTGCCAGCAGTTCTGGACTTCGGCCCCAGCATTTT.

This clone is a singleton in its sample. The genes are TRBV18 and TRBJ1-5; 8 bases fit TRBD1. CDR3 length: 14 amino acids. V shed 4 bases and J 3 bases; nucleotides not matched to a gene: 2. Germline V CDR1 and CDR2: KGHSH, LQKENI. The CDR3 is CASSLQGDNQPQHF. The DNA of the CDR3 is TGTGCCAGCTCACTACAGGGGGACAATCAGCCCCAGCATTTT.

This clone was found once. This chain uses TRBV7-9 with TRBJ2-5; tentative D call: TRBD2 (5 bases). This CDR3 has 14 amino acids. Germline CDR1 is SEHNR and CDR2 is FQNEAQ (reference sequence). V was trimmed by 4 bases and J by 5 bases, leaving 14 bases between them. The CDR3 protein is CASSSRVRGETQYF. The DNA of the CDR3 is TGTGCCAGCAGCTCGCGGGTTCGCGGGGAGACCCAGTACTTC.

CDR3 residues: CASSLVPGWDTQYF. CDR3 bases: TGTGCCAGCAGCTTAGTTCCAGGATGGGATACGCAGTATTTT. The V gene is TRBV7-2, the J gene TRBJ2-3; D gene ambiguous. V was trimmed by 1 base and J by 6 bases, leaving 11 bases between them. The CDR3 length is 14 residues. Germline loops: CDR1 SGHTA, CDR2 FQGNSA.

CDR3 amino acids: CASSLRDSQETQYF. In DNA, the CDR3 is TGTGCCAGCAGCCTCCGGGACAGCCAAGAGACCCAGTACTTC. The chain has TRBV3-1 (or the pseudogene TRBV3-2) and TRBJ2-5; TRBD1 aligns across 7 bases. Germline CDR1 is LGHDT and CDR2 is YNNKEL (reference sequence). The junction had 3 bases not matched to a gene; V was cut back by 4 bases and J by 1 base. The CDR3 length is 14 residues.

CDR3 loop: CASSFSSSVTQYF. The CDR3 nucleotides read TGTGCCAGCAGTTTTTCTAGTAGTGTGACCCAGTACTTC. The gene calls are TRBV12-3 or TRBV12-4 and TRBJ2-5; D call uncertain. The CDR3 is 13 residues long. V was cut by 3 bases and J by 7 bases, with 12 bases left in between.

V usage is TRBV2 and J usage is TRBJ2-6; 8 bases are shared with TRBD1. This CDR3 region has 17 residues. Trimming at V came to 4 bases and at J to 0 bases, leaving 5 bases not matched to a gene. Looked up from germline, CDR1 is SNHLY and CDR2 is FYNNEI. The CDR3 DNA follows: TGTGCCAGCAGTGGGGGGACAGGAATCTCTGGGGCCAACGTCCTGACTTTC. As protein: CASSGGTGISGANVLTF.

This chain links TRBV5-1 with TRBJ2-1; D might be TRBD1 (6 bases). Trimming shortened V by 3 bases and J by 6 bases, and 16 bases separated the two germline ends. There are 15 residues in the CDR3. The V gene's germline CDR1 is SGHRS and CDR2 YFSETQ. The DNA for the CDR3 is TGCGCCAGCAGCTCTAGCTCCATGGGGGCCAATGAGCAGTTCTTC. It codes for CASSSSSMGANEQFF.

The rearrangement links TRBV5-6 to TRBJ1-5; 7 bases match TRBD1. Germline V lookup: CDR1 SGHDT, CDR2 YYEEEE. The CDR3 covers 15 residues. V lost 3 bases, J lost 4 bases, and 7 bases stayed unmatched. In nucleotides, the CDR3 is TGTGCCAGCAGCTCCTACAGGGGCGGGAATCAGCCCCAGCATTTT. Translating gives CASSSYRGGNQPQHF.

The chain uses TRBV6-6 and TRBJ1-1; 10 nucleotides line up with TRBD1. CDR3 size: 14 residues. From germline, CDR1 is MNHNY and CDR2 SVGAGI (reference sequence). After removal of 4 bases from V and 7 bases from J, the junction contained 6 bases not matched to a gene. CDR3 sequence (DNA): TGTGCCAGCAGTTCCGGGACAGGGGTCGGTGAAGCTTTCTTT. Protein sequence: CASSSGTGVGEAFF.

This clone was counted only a few times. The chain uses TRBV2 and TRBJ1-1; unclear D gene. Germline V CDR1 and CDR2: SNHLY, FYNNEI. CDR3 size: 14 residues. Trimming cost V 5 bases and J 4 bases, with 14 bases left between them. CDR3 DNA: TGTGCCAGCAGTCCGCGGTTGGATTTCACTGAAGCTTTCTTT. It yields the protein CASSPRLDFTEAFF.

The V call is TRBV7-8, the J call TRBJ1-1; 12 positions agree with TRBD1. V lost 5 bases to trimming and J lost 6 bases; unmatched junction nucleotides: 10. The CDR3 is 16 residues long. Germline CDR1 is SGHVS and CDR2 is FQNEAQ. The CDR3 is CASSNLGTGGTAEAFF. The CDR3 DNA sequence: TGTGCCAGCAGCAACCTTGGGACAGGGGGCACCGCTGAAGCTTTCTTT.

The chain combines TRBV24-1 with TRBJ2-1; D is possibly TRBD2 (6 bases). The germline V and J ends were trimmed by 5 bases and 7 bases, with 17 bases remaining between them. The V gene's germline CDR1 is KGHDR and CDR2 SFDVKD. The CDR3 consists of 15 residues. CDR3 protein: CATSGREPGRNEQFF. The CDR3 region has the DNA TGTGCCACCAGTGGTCGGGAGCCTGGTCGAAATGAGCAGTTCTTC.

This chain joins TRBV7-2 and TRBJ2-1, with 8 nucleotides matching TRBD1. V was clipped by 5 bases and J by 10 bases; unmatched bases: 10. Germline lookup yields CDR1 SGHTA and CDR2 FQGNSA. This CDR3 is built from 14 residues. In DNA form, the CDR3 reads TGTGCCAGCAGCCCCGGGACAGGTCTATGGGAGCAGTTCTTC. The encoded protein is CASSPGTGLWEQFF. The entire variable domain, with the rest obtained from reference TRBV7-2 and TRBJ2-1, is as follows: GAGVSQSPSNKVTEKGKDVELRCDPISGHTALYWYRQSLGQGLEFLIYFQGNSAPDKSGLPSDRFSAERTGGSVSTLTIQRTQQEDSAVYLCASSPGTGLWEQFFGPGTRLTVL.

The V gene is TRBV7-9, the J gene TRBJ2-5; 9 nucleotides agree with TRBD1. The V gene's germline CDR1 is SEHNR and CDR2 FQNEAQ (reference sequence). J lost 2 bases, V lost 5 bases, and 3 bases had no gene match. The CDR3 has 14 amino acids. CDR3 residues: CASSPGTGQETQYF. The CDR3 coding sequence is TGTGCCAGCAGCCCCGGGACAGGGCAAGAGACCCAGTACTTC.

This clone has just one count. The chain uses TRBV28 and TRBJ2-6, with a possible D match to TRBD1 (5 bases). V was cut by 1 base and J by 1 base, with 8 bases left in between. Germline CDR1 is MDHEN and CDR2 is SYDVKM. The CDR3 length is 16 residues. The CDR3 coding sequence is TGTGCCAGCAGTTTATTAGGGGTTTCTGGGGCCAACGTCCTGACTTTC. Its translation is CASSLLGVSGANVLTF. Full variable domain (missing parts from reference TRBV28 and TRBJ2-6): DVKVTQSSRYLVKRTGEKVFLECVQDMDHENMFWYRQDPGLGLRLIYFSYDVKMKEKGDIPEGYSVSREKKERFSLILESASTNQTSMYLCASSLLGVSGANVLTFGAGSRLTVL.

The rearrangement links TRBV6-2 or TRBV6-3 to TRBJ2-7, with D unresolved. The ends were cut back, 4 bases at V and 3 bases at J, with 4 bases in the middle. In germline, CDR1 is MNHEY, CDR2 SVGEGT. This CDR3 spans 11 amino acids. The CDR3 loop reads CASSSRYEQYV. The CDR3 nucleotides read TGTGCCAGCAGTTCCCGCTACGAGCAGTACGTC.

This clone has a handful of counts. The chain recombines TRBV7-3 with TRBJ2-2, with TRBD2 as a possible D gene (5 bases). V was trimmed by 1 base and J by 0 bases, leaving 12 bases between them. Per germline, CDR1 SGHTA and CDR2 FQGTGA. The CDR3 extends over 17 amino acids. CDR3 nucleotide sequence: TGTGCCAGCAGCTTAAGCGGAGGAACGCCGAACACCGGGGAGCTGTTTTTT. This gives the protein CASSLSGGTPNTGELFF.

The V gene is TRBV24-1, the J gene TRBJ2-5, with D possibly matching TRBD2 (6 bases). Germline V gene lookup returns CDR1 KGHDR and CDR2 SFDVKD. The CDR3 is 13 residues long. V was trimmed by 7 bases and J by 0 bases, leaving 8 bases between them. The CDR3: CATREGNQETQYF. The CDR3 DNA follows: TGTGCCACCAGGGAGGGCAACCAAGAGACCCAGTACTTC.

This chain links TRBV5-1 with TRBJ1-6, with 8 positions matching TRBD1. The germline gives CDR1 SGHRS, CDR2 YFSETQ. The CDR3 totals 16 residues. V lost 3 bases and J lost 7; bases outside the gene matches: 9. Here the CDR3 reads CASSSQGAGMNSPLHF. CDR3 in DNA: TGCGCCAGCAGCTCGCAGGGGGCAGGGATGAATTCACCCCTCCACTTT.

The CDR3 DNA follows: TGTGCCAGTAGTAGGCCGACAGGATTGAACACTGAAGCTTTCTTT. Translating it yields CASSRPTGLNTEAFF. V usage is TRBV19 and J usage is TRBJ1-1; D perhaps matches TRBD1 (6 bases). The germline CDR1 and CDR2 sequences are LNHDA and SQIVND (reference sequence). This CDR3 has 15 amino acids. The V and J ends lost 4 bases and 0 bases respectively, with 12 bases between them.

The rearrangement links TRBV27 to TRBJ1-4; the D is unclear. CDR1 is MNHEY, CDR2 SMNVEV, per germline (reference sequence). CDR3 length: 13 residues. Trimming took off 3 bases at V and 6 bases at J, with 8 bases between the two ends. CDR3 amino acids: CASSFQADEKLFF. The CDR3 DNA reads as TGTGCCAGCAGTTTTCAGGCAGATGAAAAACTGTTTTTT. The full variable domain, completed using reference TRBV27 and TRBJ1-4, is EAQVTQNPRYLITVTGKKLTVTCSQNMNHEYMSWYRQDPGLGLRQIYYSMNVEVTDKGDVPEGYKVSRKEKRNFPLILESPSPNQTSLYFCASSFQADEKLFFGSGTQLSVL.

This sequence joins TRBV19 and TRBJ1-2; 7 bases align to TRBD1. The V gene end was trimmed by 5 bases and the J gene end by 8 bases; junction bases not matched to a gene: 11. The germline V gene has CDR1 LNHDA and CDR2 SQIVND (reference sequence). The CDR3 covers 14 residues. CDR3 nucleotides: TGTGCCAGTAGTGAGGCAGGGGGAGTTTACGGCTACACCTTC. This sequence encodes CASSEAGGVYGYTF.

The chain uses TRBV30 and TRBJ1-2, with a tentative D call TRBD1 (5 bases). The CDR3 runs to 14 residues. V lost 2 bases and J lost 6, with 16 bases in between. Germline V gives CDR1 GTSNPN, CDR2 SVGIG (reference sequence). CDR3 sequence (DNA): TGTGCCTGGAGTAGGTGGCAGGGATTCCATGGCTACACCTTC. This codes for CAWSRWQGFHGYTF. Combining the CDR3 with reference TRBV30 and TRBJ1-2 gives the whole variable domain SQTIHQWPATLVQPVGSPLSLECTVEGTSNPNLYWYRQAAGRGLQLLFYSVGIGQISSEVPQNLSASRPQDRQFILSSKKLLLSDSGFYLCAWSRWQGFHGYTFGSGTRLTVV.